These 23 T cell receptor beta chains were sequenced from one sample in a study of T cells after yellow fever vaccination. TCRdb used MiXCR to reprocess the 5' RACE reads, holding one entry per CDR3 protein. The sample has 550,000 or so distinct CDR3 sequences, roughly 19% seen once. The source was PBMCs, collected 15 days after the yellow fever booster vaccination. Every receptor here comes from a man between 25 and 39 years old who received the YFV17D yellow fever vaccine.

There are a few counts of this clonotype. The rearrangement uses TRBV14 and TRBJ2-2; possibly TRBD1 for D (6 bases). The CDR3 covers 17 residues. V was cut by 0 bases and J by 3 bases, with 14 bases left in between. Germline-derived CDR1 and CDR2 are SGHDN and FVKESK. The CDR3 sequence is CASSQDWGLGDTGELFF. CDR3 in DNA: TGTGCCAGCAGCCAAGACTGGGGGCTAGGGGACACCGGGGAGCTGTTTTTT.

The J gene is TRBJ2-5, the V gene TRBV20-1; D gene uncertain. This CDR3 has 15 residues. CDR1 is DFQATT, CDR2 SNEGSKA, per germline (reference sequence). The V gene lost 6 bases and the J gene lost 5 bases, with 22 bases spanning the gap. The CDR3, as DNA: TGCAGTGCAAAATTCGCATCTTCCAACAGCGAGACCCAGTACTTC. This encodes CSAKFASSNSETQYF.

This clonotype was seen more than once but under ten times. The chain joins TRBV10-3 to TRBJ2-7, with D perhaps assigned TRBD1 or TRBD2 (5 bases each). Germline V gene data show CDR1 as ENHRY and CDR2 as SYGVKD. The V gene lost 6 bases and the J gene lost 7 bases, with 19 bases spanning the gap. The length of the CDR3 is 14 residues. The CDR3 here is CAIRQGRSSGEQYF. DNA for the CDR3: TGTGCCATCAGGCAGGGACGGAGCTCGGGGGAGCAGTACTTC.

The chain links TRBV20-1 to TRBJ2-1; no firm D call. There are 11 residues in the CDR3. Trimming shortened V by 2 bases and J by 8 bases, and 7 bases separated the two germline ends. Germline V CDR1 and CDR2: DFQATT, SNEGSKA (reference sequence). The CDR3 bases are TGCAGTGCTAGAAGGAGCGATGAGCAGTTCTTC. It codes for CSARRSDEQFF.

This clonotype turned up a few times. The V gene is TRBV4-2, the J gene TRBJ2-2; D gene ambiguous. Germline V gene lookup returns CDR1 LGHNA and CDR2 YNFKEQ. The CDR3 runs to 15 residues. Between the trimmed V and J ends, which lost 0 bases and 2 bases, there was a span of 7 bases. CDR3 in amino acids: CASSQDPSNTGELFF. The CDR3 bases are TGTGCCAGCAGCCAAGATCCTAGTAACACCGGGGAGCTGTTTTTT.

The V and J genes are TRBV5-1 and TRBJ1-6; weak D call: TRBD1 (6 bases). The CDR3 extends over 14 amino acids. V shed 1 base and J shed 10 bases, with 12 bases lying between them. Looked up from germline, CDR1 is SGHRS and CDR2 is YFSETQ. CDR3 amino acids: CASSLTGTGSPLHF. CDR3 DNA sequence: TGCGCCAGCAGCTTGACAGGGACCGGGTCACCCCTCCACTTT.

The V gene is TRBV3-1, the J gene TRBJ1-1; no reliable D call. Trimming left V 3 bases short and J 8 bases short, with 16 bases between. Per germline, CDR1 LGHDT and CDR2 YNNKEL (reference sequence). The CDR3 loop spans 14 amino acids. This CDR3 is CASSHGGTASEAFF. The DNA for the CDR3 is TGTGCCAGCAGCCACGGAGGTACAGCCTCGGAAGCTTTCTTT.

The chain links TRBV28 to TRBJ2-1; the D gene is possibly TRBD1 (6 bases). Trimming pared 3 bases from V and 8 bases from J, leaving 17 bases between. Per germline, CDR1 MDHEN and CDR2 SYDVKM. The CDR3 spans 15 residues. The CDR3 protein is CASSFHRTGGHEQFF. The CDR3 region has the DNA TGTGCCAGCAGTTTCCATAGAACTGGGGGCCATGAGCAGTTCTTC.

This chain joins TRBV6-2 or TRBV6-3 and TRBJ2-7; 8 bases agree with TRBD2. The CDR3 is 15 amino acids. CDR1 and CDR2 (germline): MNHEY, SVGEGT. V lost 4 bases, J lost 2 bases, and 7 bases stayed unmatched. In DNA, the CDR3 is TGTGCCAGCAGTTTCCGACTAGCGAAGGCCTACGAGCAGTACTTC. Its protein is CASSFRLAKAYEQYF.

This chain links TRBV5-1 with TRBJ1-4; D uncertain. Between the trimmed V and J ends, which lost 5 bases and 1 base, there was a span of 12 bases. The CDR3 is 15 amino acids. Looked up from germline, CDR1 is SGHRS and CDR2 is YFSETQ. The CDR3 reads CASRPSDGTNEKLFF. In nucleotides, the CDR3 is TGCGCCAGCAGACCCTCGGACGGAACTAATGAAAAACTGTTTTTT. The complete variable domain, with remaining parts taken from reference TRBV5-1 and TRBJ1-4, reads KAGVTQTPRYLIKTRGQQVTLSCSPISGHRSVSWYQQTPGQGLQFLFEYFSETQRNKGNFPGRFSGRQFSNSRSEMNVSTLELGDSALYLCASRPSDGTNEKLFFGSGTQLSVL.

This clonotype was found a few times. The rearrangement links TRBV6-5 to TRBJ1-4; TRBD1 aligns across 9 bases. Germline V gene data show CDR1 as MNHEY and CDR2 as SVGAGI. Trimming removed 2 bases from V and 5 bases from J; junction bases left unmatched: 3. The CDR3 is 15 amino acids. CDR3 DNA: TGTGCCAGCAGTTACCCGGGACAGGGAAATGAAAAACTGTTTTTT. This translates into CASSYPGQGNEKLFF.

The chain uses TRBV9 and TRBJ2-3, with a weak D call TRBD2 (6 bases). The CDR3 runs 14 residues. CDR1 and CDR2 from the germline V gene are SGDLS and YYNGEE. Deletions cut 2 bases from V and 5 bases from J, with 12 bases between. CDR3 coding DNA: TGTGCCAGCAGCGTCAGGGTCGGGGGAGATACGCAGTATTTT. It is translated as CASSVRVGGDTQYF. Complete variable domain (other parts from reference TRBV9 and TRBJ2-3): DSGVTQTPKHLITATGQRVTLRCSPRSGDLSVYWYQQSLDQGLQFLIQYYNGEERAKGNILERFSAQQFPDLHSELNLSSLELGDSALYFCASSVRVGGDTQYFGPGTRLTVL.

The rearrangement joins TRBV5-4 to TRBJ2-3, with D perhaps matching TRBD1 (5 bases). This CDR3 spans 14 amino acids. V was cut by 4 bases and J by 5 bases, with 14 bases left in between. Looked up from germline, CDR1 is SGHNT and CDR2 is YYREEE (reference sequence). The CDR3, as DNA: TGTGCCAGCAGCCAAGACAGAGCACGAGATACGCAGTATTTT. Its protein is CASSQDRARDTQYF.

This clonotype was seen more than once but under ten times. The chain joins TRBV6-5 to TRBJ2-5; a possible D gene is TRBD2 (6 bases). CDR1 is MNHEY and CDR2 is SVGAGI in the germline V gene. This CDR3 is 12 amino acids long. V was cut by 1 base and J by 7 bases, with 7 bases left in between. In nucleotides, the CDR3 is TGTGCCAGCAGTTACTGGAGGGGGACCCAGTACTTC. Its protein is CASSYWRGTQYF.

CDR3 nucleotide sequence: TGCAGTGCTAGCTCTCCGACTAGCGGGATGTTAGATACGCAGTATTTT. Encoded protein: CSASSPTSGMLDTQYF. The genes are TRBV20-1 and TRBJ2-3; TRBD2 aligns across 11 bases. This CDR3 is built from 16 residues. Germline-derived CDR1 and CDR2 are DFQATT and SNEGSKA (reference sequence). Germline trimming cut 3 bases from V and 5 bases from J; bases unmatched to any gene: 10.

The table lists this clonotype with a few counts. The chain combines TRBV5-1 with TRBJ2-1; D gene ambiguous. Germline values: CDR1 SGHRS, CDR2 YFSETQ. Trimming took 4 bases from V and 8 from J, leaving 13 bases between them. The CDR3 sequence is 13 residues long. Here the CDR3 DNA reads TGCGCCAGCAGCGTGGGAAACGAAGATGAGCAGTTCTTC. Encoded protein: CASSVGNEDEQFF.

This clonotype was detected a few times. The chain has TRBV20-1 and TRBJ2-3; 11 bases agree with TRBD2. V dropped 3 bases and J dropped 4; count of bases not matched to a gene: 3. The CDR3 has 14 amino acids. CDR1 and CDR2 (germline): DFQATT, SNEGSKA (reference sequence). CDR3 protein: CSARGLAVSDTQYF. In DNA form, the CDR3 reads TGCAGTGCTAGGGGACTAGCGGTATCAGATACGCAGTATTTT.

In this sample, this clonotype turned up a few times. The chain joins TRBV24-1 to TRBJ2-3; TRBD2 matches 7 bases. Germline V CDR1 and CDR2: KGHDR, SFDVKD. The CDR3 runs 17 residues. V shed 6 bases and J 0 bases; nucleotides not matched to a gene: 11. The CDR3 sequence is CATSPGLRYSSTDTQYF. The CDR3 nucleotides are TGTGCCACCAGTCCGGGACTACGATACTCTAGCACAGATACGCAGTATTTT.

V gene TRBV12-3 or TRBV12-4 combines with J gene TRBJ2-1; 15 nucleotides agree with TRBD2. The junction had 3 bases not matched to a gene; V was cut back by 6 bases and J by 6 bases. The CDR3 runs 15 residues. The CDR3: CASRRTSGRGNEQFF. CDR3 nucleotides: TGTGCCAGCAGAAGGACTAGCGGGAGGGGCAATGAGCAGTTCTTC.

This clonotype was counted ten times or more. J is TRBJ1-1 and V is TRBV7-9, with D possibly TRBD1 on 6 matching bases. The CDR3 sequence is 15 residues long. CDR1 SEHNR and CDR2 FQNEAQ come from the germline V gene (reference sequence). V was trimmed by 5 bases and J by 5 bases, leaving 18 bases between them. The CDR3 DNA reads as TGTGCCAGCAGCGACAGGCTGCGGGACGAGACTGAAGCTTTCTTT. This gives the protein CASSDRLRDETEAFF.

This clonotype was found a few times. The CDR3 sequence is CASSLAGSGIQYF. CDR3 sequence (DNA): TGTGCCAGCAGCTTAGCAGGTTCGGGCATTCAGTACTTC. V gene TRBV7-2 combines with J gene TRBJ2-4; D not certain. Trimming took 0 bases from V and 9 from J, leaving 9 bases between them. The CDR3 runs 13 residues. The germline CDR1 and CDR2 sequences are SGHTA and FQGNSA.

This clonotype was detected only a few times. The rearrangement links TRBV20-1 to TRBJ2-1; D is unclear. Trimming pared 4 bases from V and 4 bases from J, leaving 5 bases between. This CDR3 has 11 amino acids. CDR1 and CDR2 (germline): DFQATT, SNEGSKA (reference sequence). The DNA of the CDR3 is TGCAGTGCTATGGAATACAATGAGCAGTTCTTC. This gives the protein CSAMEYNEQFF.

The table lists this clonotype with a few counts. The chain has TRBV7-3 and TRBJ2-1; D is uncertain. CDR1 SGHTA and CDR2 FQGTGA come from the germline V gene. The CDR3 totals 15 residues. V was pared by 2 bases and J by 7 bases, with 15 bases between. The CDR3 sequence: CASSLAGYSSNEQFF. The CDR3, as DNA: TGTGCCAGCAGCTTAGCCGGCTACAGTTCTAATGAGCAGTTCTTC.